The clone carrying this T cell receptor beta chain was observed many times. Trimming took 5 bases from V and 2 from J, leaving 16 bases between them. Germline V gives CDR1 SGHTA, CDR2 FQGTGA. This CDR3 region has 15 residues. TCR beta CDR3 regions were amplified from RNA transcripts. TCR CDR3 regions were first amplified by RT-PCR with HTBI primers. One entry per CDR3 protein, called by TCRdb with MiXCR from the multiplex PCR reads. The data contain approximately 430,000 distinct CDR3 sequences, 15% to 18% of them seen just once; the ten biggest clones take up 11% to 15%. This sample is part of a study of T cells in Graves' hyperthyroidism and ophthalmopathy.

The genes are TRBV7-3 and TRBJ2-7; D is possibly TRBD2 (5 bases). Sequencing was carried out using blood. This TCR derives from a young woman with Graves' hyperthyroidism. Here the CDR3 DNA reads TGTGCCAGCAGCCGAAGAGGAGGTACGGCCTACGAGCAGTACTTC. Amino acid sequence: CASSRRGGTAYEQYF.